The 2 T cell receptor beta chains reported below all come from one sample, sequenced in a study of blood T cells in healthy people across ages. A second roughly 7 to 11 cycle PCR used barcoded and J-beta primers. Each CDR3 protein is one row after TCRdb ran MiXCR on the 5' RACE reads. The sample consists of about 1 million distinct CDR3 sequences, less than 50% of them appearing once. Sequenced material: blood. Receptors were obtained from a woman between 55 and 75 years old in good health.

This sequence joins TRBV12-5 and TRBJ2-5; TRBD1 is a possible D gene (6 bases). The CDR3 runs 17 residues. The ends were cut back, 3 bases at V and 0 bases at J, with 17 bases in the middle. CDR1 is LGHNT, CDR2 FRNRAP, per germline. The CDR3 nucleotides read TGTGCTAGTGGTTTAGGTGTCCCCGGACAGTACCAAGAGACCCAGTACTTC. It yields the protein CASGLGVPGQYQETQYF. The whole variable domain, remainder taken from reference TRBV12-5 and TRBJ2-5, is DARVTQTPRHKVTEMGQEVTMRCQPILGHNTVFWYRQTMMQGLELLAYFRNRAPLDDSGMPKDRFSAEMPDATLATLKIQPSEPRDSAVYFCASGLGVPGQYQETQYFGPGTRLLVL.

V and J are TRBV7-2 and TRBJ2-3, with D perhaps matching TRBD2 (6 bases). The CDR3 is 15 residues long. V was pared by 3 bases and J by 2 bases, with 12 bases between. Germline V gene data show CDR1 as SGHTA and CDR2 as FQGNSA. CDR3 bases: TGTGCCAGCAGCTTGGATAGCGGAACCACAGATACGCAGTATTTT. Protein sequence: CASSLDSGTTDTQYF.